Sequencing of this T cell receptor beta chain was carried out in a study of cytomegalovirus exposure and HLA in healthy donors. Looking at the study overall: The 90 to 150 validation repertoires used a platform that matched the one used for the 666 first-cohort repertoires, as a later analysis reported. Study observations and caveats: TCR sequences were mostly rare, though some public TCRs occurred in many donors. A subsequent analysis found that TCR clusters from the first cohort also tended to co-occur in the 120 or so validation repertoires, with around 94% of cluster scores above 0.

About this clone: No antigen is known for it.

The donors belonged to the approximately 120-subject validation cohort, separate from the roughly 670-subject first cohort. The assay was immunoSEQ multiplex PCR, and TCRdb's table has in-frame clones only and misses some. In the table there are approximately 80,000 clones, approximately 93% of which are singletons. The germline gives CDR1 LNHDA, CDR2 SQIVND (reference sequence). The junction had 6 bases not matched to a gene; V was cut back by 4 bases and J by 0 bases. This CDR3 contains 17 residues. V and J are TRBV19 and TRBJ1-5; 10 bases agree with TRBD1. This clonotype originated in a woman aged 25-40 years in good health and CMV-seronegative. The specimen was PBMCs. Written as DNA, the CDR3 is TGTGCCAGTAGTACGACAGGGGGCGAGGGTAGCAATCAGCCCCAGCATTTT. Residues: CASSTTGGEGSNQPQHF.